This TCR beta chain appears in the sequencing data of a study of blood T cell repertoires in COVID-19. Study overall: COVID-19 samples, acute and convalescent, were from the United States, Italy and Spain.

Everyone who took part was about 18 to 89 years old, and they came from 24 US areas. A case of COVID-19 had been met by exposed participants within 2 weeks before study entry. Under the authors' procedure: Researchers report that nucleated cell counts were estimated from reference gene primer amplification. The repertoire was sequenced with immunoSEQ multiplex PCR; TCRdb's copy has only in-frame clones and lacks some. From that table come the V and J calls and clone size; the DNA was used to work out D and trimming. This sample has around 160,000 clones, with 87% found just once. CDR3 length: 14 amino acids. With 3 bases clipped from V and 5 bases from J, the junction kept 3 bases outside the gene matches. Germline V gene data show CDR1 as SGHDT and CDR2 as YYEEEE.

This chain links TRBV5-6 with TRBJ2-1; TRBD2 matches 9 bases. This TCR was recovered from a woman in her 40s who had been exposed to COVID-19. The specimen sequenced was PBMCs or T cells enriched from blood (not recorded which). The CDR3 sequence: CASSWRGGDNEQFF. The CDR3 bases are TGTGCCAGCAGCTGGCGGGGGGGCGACAATGAGCAGTTCTTC.